The subject of this entry is one T cell receptor beta chain. The sample is drawn from a study of blood T cell repertoires in COVID-19. Clones were sequenced by immunoSEQ multiplex PCR, and TCRdb holds only the in-frame ones, with some missing. The sample includes some 91,000 clones, just over 90% of them seen just once. The CDR3 length is 14 residues. The germline V gene has CDR1 LNHDA and CDR2 SQIVND (reference sequence). V gave up 7 bases and J gave up 1 base, with 14 bases separating them. This TCR came from a man aged 60 to 69 with acute or convalescent COVID-19. Sequencing was carried out using peripheral blood. The rearrangement uses TRBV19 and TRBJ2-7; D possibly corresponds to TRBD1 (6 bases). CDR3 region: CASTPGDTSYEQYF. The DNA for the CDR3 is TGTGCCAGTACCCCAGGGGACACTTCCTACGAGCAGTACTTC.